This TCR beta chain was sequenced for a study of blood T cell repertoires in COVID-19. Overall study context: There were acute and convalescent COVID-19 samples, and they came from the United States, Italy and Spain. PBMCs, B-cell-depleted T cells, or T cells were the source of the cDNA or gDNA that made up the material.

Concerning this clone: Distinct nucleotide sequences in the sample also encode this CDR3.

Germline V gene sequence: CDR1 SGHRS, CDR2 YFSETQ. The V end was cut by 0 bases, the J end by 7 bases, with 4 bases between. This CDR3 is 12 amino acids long. In the authors' methods: For nucleated cells, counts were estimated from reference gene primer amplification. This table comes from immunoSEQ multiplex PCR, and its TCRdb copy is limited to in-frame clones, with some not included. V, J and clone size are taken as reported in that table, and D and trimming were inferred from the DNA itself. The table shows some 97,000 clones, with roughly 90% occurring only once. Sequences were obtained from peripheral blood. This chain connects TRBV5-1 to TRBJ1-4; D not resolved. The receptor was derived from a man aged 60 to 75 with acute or convalescent COVID-19. Written as DNA, the CDR3 is TGCGCCAGCAGCTTGGACGGTGAAAAACTGTTTTTT. Its translation is CASSLDGEKLFF. The variable domain in full, completed from reference TRBV5-1 and TRBJ1-4, reads KAGVTQTPRYLIKTRGQQVTLSCSPISGHRSVSWYQQTPGQGLQFLFEYFSETQRNKGNFPGRFSGRQFSNSRSEMNVSTLELGDSALYLCASSLDGEKLFFGSGTQLSVL.